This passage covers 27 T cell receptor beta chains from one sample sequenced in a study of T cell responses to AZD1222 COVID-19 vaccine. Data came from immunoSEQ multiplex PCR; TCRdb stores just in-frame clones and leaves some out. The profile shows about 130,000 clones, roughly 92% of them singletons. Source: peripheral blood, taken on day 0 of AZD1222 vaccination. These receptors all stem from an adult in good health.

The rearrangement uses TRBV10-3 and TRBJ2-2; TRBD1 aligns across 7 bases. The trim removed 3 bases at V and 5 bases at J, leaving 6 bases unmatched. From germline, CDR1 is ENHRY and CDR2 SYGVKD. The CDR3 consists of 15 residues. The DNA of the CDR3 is TGTGCCATCAGTGATTCCGGGACAGTTACCGGGGAGCTGTTTTTT. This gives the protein CAISDSGTVTGELFF.

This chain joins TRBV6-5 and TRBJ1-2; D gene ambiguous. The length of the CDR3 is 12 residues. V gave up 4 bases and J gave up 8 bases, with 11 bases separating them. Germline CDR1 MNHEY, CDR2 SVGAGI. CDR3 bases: TGTGCCAGCAGTTTGAATGGGGTGGGCTACACCTTC. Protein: CASSLNGVGYTF.

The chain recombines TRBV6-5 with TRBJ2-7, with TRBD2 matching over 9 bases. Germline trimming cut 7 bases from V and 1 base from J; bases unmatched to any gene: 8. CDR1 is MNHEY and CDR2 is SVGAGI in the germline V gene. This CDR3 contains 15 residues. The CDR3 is CASTGGAGGSYEQYF. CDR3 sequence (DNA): TGTGCCAGCACCGGGGGAGCGGGGGGTTCCTACGAGCAGTACTTC.

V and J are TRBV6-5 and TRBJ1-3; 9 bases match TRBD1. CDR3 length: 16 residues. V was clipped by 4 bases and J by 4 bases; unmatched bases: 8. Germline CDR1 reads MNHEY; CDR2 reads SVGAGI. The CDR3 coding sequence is TGTGCCAGCAGTTGGGGACAGGGTGTTTCGGGAAACACCATATATTTT. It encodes CASSWGQGVSGNTIYF.

The CDR3 DNA follows: TGTGCCAGCAGCTTCAACGGGGCAGGGGAAAAACTGTTTTTT. This gives the protein CASSFNGAGEKLFF. The rearrangement links TRBV7-9 to TRBJ1-4; D is perhaps TRBD1 (5 bases). Trimming removed 3 bases at V and 8 bases at J, with 13 bases between. Germline V CDR1 and CDR2: SEHNR, FQNEAQ (reference sequence). The CDR3 runs to 14 residues.

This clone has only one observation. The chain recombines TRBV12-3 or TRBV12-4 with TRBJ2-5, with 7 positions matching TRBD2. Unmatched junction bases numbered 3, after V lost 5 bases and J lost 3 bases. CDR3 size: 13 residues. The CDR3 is CASSRLAEETQYF. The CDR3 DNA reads TGTGCCAGCAGTAGACTAGCAGAAGAGACCCAGTACTTC.

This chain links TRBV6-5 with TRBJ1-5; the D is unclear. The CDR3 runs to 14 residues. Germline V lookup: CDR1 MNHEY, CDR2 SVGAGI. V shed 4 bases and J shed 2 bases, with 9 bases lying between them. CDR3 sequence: CASSLYSGNQPQHF. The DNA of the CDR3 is TGTGCCAGCAGTTTATACAGTGGCAATCAGCCCCAGCATTTT.

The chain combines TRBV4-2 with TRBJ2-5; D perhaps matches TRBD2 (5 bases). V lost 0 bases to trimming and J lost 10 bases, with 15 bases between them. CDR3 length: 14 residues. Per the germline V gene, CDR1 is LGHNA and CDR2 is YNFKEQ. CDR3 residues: CASSQEELAANQYF. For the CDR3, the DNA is TGTGCCAGCAGCCAAGAGGAGCTAGCCGCTAACCAGTACTTC.

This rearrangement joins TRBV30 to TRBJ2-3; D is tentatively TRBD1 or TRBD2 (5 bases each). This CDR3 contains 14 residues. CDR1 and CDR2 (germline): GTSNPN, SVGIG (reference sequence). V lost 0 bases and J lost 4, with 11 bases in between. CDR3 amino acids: CAWSVQVGADTQYF. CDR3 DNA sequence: TGTGCCTGGAGTGTACAAGTGGGGGCAGATACGCAGTATTTT.

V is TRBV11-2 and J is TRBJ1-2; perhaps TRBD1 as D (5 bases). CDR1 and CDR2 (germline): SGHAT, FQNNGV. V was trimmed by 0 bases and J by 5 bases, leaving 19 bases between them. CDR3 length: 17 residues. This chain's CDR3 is CASSLDPIWAGRYGYTF. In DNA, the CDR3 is TGTGCCAGCAGCTTAGATCCAATCTGGGCAGGGAGATATGGCTACACCTTC.

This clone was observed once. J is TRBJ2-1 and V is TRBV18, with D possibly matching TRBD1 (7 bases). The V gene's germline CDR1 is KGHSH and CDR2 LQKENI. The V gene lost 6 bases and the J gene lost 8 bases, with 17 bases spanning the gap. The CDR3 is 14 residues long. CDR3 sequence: CASSPGGGGDEQFF. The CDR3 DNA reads TGTGCCAGCTCCCCCGGAGGAGGGGGCGATGAGCAGTTCTTC.

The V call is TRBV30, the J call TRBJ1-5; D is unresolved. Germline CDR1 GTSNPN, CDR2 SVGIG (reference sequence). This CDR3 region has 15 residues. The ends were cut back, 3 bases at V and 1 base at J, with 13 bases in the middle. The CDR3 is CAWRPYASSNQPQHF. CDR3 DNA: TGTGCCTGGAGGCCTTACGCTTCGAGCAATCAGCCCCAGCATTTT.

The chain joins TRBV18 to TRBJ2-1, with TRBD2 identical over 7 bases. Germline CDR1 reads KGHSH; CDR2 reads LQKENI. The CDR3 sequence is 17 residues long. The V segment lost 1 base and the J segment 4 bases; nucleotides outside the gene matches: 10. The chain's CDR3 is CASSPRGRGVTYNEQFF. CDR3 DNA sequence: TGTGCCAGCTCACCACGGGGACGGGGGGTTACTTACAATGAGCAGTTCTTC.

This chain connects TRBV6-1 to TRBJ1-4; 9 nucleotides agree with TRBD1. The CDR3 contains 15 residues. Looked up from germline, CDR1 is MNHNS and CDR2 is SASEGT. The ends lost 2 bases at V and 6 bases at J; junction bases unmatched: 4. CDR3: CASSEWTGDHEKLFF. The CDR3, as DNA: TGTGCCAGCAGTGAATGGACAGGGGACCATGAAAAACTGTTTTTT.

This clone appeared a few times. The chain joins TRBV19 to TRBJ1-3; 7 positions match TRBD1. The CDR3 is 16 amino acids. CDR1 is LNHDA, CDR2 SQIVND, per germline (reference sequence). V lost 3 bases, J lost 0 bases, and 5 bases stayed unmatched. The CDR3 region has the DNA TGTGCCAGTAGTATGGACAGGTTCAGCTCTGGAAACACCATATATTTT. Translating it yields CASSMDRFSSGNTIYF.

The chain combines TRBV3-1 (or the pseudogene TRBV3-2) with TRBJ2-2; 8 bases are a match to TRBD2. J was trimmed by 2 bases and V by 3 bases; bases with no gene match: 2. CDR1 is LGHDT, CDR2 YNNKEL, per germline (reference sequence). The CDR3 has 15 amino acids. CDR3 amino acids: CASSHGGANTGELFF. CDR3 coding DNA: TGTGCCAGCAGCCACGGGGGGGCAAACACCGGGGAGCTGTTTTTT.

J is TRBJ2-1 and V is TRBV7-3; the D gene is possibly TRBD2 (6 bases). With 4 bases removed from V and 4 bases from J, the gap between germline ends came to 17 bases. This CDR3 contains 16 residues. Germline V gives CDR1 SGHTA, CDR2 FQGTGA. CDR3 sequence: CASSSLAAVTYNEQFF. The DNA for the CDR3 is TGTGCCAGCAGCTCCTTAGCGGCGGTCACTTACAATGAGCAGTTCTTC.

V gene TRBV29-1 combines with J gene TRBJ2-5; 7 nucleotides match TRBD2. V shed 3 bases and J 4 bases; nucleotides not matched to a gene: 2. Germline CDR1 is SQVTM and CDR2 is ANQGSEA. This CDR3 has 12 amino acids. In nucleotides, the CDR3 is TGCAGCGTTGAGGGGGGGGGAGAGACCCAGTACTTC. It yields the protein CSVEGGGETQYF.

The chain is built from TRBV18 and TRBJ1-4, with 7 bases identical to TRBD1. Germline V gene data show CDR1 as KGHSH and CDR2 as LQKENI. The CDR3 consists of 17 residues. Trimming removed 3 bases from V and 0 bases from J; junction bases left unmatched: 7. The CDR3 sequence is CASSPGTAFSTNEKLFF. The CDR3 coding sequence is TGTGCCAGCTCACCCGGGACAGCTTTCTCAACTAATGAAAAACTGTTTTTT. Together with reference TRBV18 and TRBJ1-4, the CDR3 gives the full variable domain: NAGVMQNPRHLVRRRGQEARLRCSPMKGHSHVYWYRQLPEEGLKFMVYLQKENIIDESGMPKERFSAEFPKEGPSILRIQQVVRGDSAAYFCASSPGTAFSTNEKLFFGSGTQLSVL.

CDR3 coding DNA: TGTGCCAGCAGCGTGTCCAATAATTCACCCCTCCACTTT. Translation: CASSVSNNSPLHF. The chain has TRBV13 and TRBJ1-6; D is ambiguous. Germline CDR1 reads PRHDT; CDR2 reads FYEKMQ (reference sequence). The CDR3 is made up of 13 amino acids. V shed 5 bases and J shed 5 bases, with 7 bases lying between them.

For the CDR3, the DNA is TGTGCCAGCAGCCAACTCCCGGTGGATAATTCACCCCTCCACTTT. It translates to CASSQLPVDNSPLHF. The chain is built from TRBV3-1 (or the pseudogene TRBV3-2) and TRBJ1-6, with no clear D. V was pared by 2 bases and J by 5 bases, with 10 bases between. The CDR3 contains 15 residues. Germline CDR1 and CDR2: LGHDT and YNNKEL (reference sequence).

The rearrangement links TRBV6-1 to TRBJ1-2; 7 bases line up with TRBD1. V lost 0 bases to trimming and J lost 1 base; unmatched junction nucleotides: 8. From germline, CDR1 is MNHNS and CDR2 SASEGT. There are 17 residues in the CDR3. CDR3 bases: TGTGCCAGCAGTGAAGCTTTGGGAGGGGGCGGTAACTATGGCTACACCTTC. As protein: CASSEALGGGGNYGYTF.

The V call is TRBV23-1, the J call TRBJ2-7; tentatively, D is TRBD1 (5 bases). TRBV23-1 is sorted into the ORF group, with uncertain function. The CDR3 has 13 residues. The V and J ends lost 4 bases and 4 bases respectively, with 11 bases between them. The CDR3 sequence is CASSRVRVYEQYF. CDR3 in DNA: TGCGCCAGCAGTCGGGTCAGGGTGTACGAGCAGTACTTC.

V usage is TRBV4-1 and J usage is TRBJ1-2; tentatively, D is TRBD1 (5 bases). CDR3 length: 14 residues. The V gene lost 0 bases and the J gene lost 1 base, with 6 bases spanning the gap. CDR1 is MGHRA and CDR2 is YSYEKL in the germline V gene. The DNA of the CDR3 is TGCGCCAGCAGCCAAGATAGGGGTAACTATGGCTACACCTTC. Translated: CASSQDRGNYGYTF.

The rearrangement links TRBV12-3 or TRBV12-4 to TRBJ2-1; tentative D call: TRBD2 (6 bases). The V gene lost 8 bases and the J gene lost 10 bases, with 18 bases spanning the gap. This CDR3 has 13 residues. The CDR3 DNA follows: TGTGCCAGCGTGTTAGCGGATATACGGGAGCAGTTCTTC. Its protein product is CASVLADIREQFF.

The CDR3 region has the DNA TGTGCCAGCAGGCGAGAGGAGAACACTGAAGCTTTCTTT. It codes for CASRREENTEAFF. The chain joins TRBV12-3 or TRBV12-4 to TRBJ1-1; the D is unclear. The V and J ends lost 6 bases and 1 base respectively, with 9 bases between them. This CDR3 comprises 13 residues.

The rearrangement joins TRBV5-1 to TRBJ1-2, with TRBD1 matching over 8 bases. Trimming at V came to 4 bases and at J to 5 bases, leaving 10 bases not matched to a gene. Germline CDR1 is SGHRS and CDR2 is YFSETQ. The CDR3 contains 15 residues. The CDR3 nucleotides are TGCGCCAGCAGCCCGGGGGCCGGACAGGGTTATGGCTACACCTTC. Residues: CASSPGAGQGYGYTF.